This T cell receptor (beta chain) is from a study of shared clonotypes between healthy human individuals. In the study overall: Each donor had three CD4 naive, three CD4 memory, two CD8 naive and one CD8 memory plate. Findings and caveats of the study: Larger estimated richness was generally recorded for naive subsets relative to memory subsets.

The test was conducted at deep level. Measured with immunoSEQ multiplex PCR; TCRdb has only the in-frame clones, and not every one. The repertoire holds under 1,100,000 clones, with about 80% as singletons. About this clone: Its matching antigen is unknown.

Sequenced: memory CD4+ T cells sorted from blood. As for subset: CD45RA-negative fraction. This TCR came from a man aged 18 to 30 in good health.

CDR3 coding DNA: TGCAGCGTTGAAATGGTAGCGGAGGGATACGAGCAGTACTTC. Residues: CSVEMVAEGYEQYF. The chain links TRBV29-1 to TRBJ2-7; D might be TRBD2 (6 bases). V was cut by 2 bases and J by 4 bases, with 15 bases left in between. This CDR3 is built from 14 residues. Germline V gene data show CDR1 as SQVTM and CDR2 as ANQGSEA.